These T cell receptor beta chains were read from a single sample in a study of Ad26.COV2.S vaccination and SARS-CoV-2 variants. Repertoires were generated with immunoSEQ multiplex PCR, while TCRdb's copy carries only in-frame clones and drops some. Of over 110,000 clones listed, about nine tenths are singletons. The source material was peripheral blood, sampled after recovery from COVID-19. The source of these receptors is a human donor who had recovered from COVID-19. Each CDR3 is given with its conserved first and last residue. Each record gives: V gene, J gene, clone size, D gene, CDR3 protein, CDR3 DNA. D genes are given only for firm matches. Some rows have no size entry. The others give once, few or many, or a class for an expanded clone.

V gene: TRBV3-1/TRBV3-2
J gene: TRBJ1-6
clone size: .
D gene: .
CDR3 protein: CASSQDRETRSPLHF
CDR3 DNA: TGTGCCAGCAGCCAAGATCGAGAAACCCGGTCACCCCTCCACTTT

V gene: TRBV29-1
J gene: TRBJ2-7
clone size: .
D gene: TRBD2
CDR3 protein: CSVTGTSGSYEQYF
CDR3 DNA: TGCAGCGTGACCGGGACTAGCGGTTCCTACGAGCAGTACTTC

V gene: TRBV11-2
J gene: TRBJ2-2
clone size: few
D gene: .
CDR3 protein: CASSLGTGELFF
CDR3 DNA: TGTGCCAGCAGCCTAGGCACCGGGGAGCTGTTTTTT

V gene: TRBV18
J gene: TRBJ1-4
clone size: .
D gene: TRBD1
CDR3 protein: CASSPPGTGSNEKLFF
CDR3 DNA: TGTGCCAGCTCACCTCCCGGGACAGGGTCTAATGAAAAACTGTTTTTT

V gene: TRBV5-6
J gene: TRBJ2-1
clone size: .
D gene: TRBD2
CDR3 protein: CASSLTSGDNEQFF
CDR3 DNA: TGTGCCAGCAGCTTGACTAGCGGGGACAATGAGCAGTTCTTC

V gene: TRBV10-3
J gene: TRBJ1-1
clone size: once
D gene: .
CDR3 protein: CAITGQPNTEAFF
CDR3 DNA: TGTGCCATCACAGGACAGCCGAACACTGAAGCTTTCTTT

V gene: TRBV12-3/TRBV12-4
J gene: TRBJ1-6
clone size: few
D gene: TRBD1
CDR3 protein: CASRGDRAPLHF
CDR3 DNA: TGTGCCAGCAGGGGGGACAGAGCACCCCTCCACTTT

V gene: TRBV7-6
J gene: TRBJ2-7
clone size: .
D gene: .
CDR3 protein: CASSLGTVRSVEQYF
CDR3 DNA: TGTGCCAGCAGCTTAGGGACGGTCAGAAGTGTCGAGCAGTACTTC

V gene: TRBV7-9
J gene: TRBJ2-2
clone size: few
D gene: TRBD2
CDR3 protein: CASSLTSASTGELFF
CDR3 DNA: TGTGCCAGCAGCTTAACTAGCGCCAGCACCGGGGAGCTGTTTTTT

V gene: TRBV4-3
J gene: TRBJ2-3
clone size: .
D gene: .
CDR3 protein: CASSQDPDGTDTQYF
CDR3 DNA: TGCGCCAGCAGCCAAGACCCGGACGGCACAGATACGCAGTATTTT

V gene: TRBV28
J gene: TRBJ2-1
clone size: .
D gene: .
CDR3 protein: CASSFGRSILGHNEQFF
CDR3 DNA: TGTGCCAGCAGTTTTGGCAGGTCCATCCTGGGGCACAATGAGCAGTTCTTC

V gene: TRBV4-3
J gene: TRBJ1-3
clone size: .
D gene: .
CDR3 protein: CASSQDRVLGRLSGNTIYF
CDR3 DNA: TGCGCCAGCAGCCAAGACCGGGTGTTGGGCCGGCTCTCTGGAAACACCATATATTTT

V gene: TRBV25-1
J gene: TRBJ1-1
clone size: .
D gene: TRBD1
CDR3 protein: CASSAQGDRGRDTEAFF
CDR3 DNA: TGTGCCAGCAGTGCTCAAGGGGACAGGGGGCGCGACACTGAAGCTTTCTTT

V gene: TRBV6-6
J gene: TRBJ1-5
clone size: .
D gene: .
CDR3 protein: CASSYAHRAGNQPQHF
CDR3 DNA: TGTGCCAGCAGTTACGCTCACAGGGCAGGGAATCAGCCCCAGCATTTT

V gene: TRBV7-6
J gene: TRBJ2-2
clone size: .
D gene: .
CDR3 protein: CASSSVTGPKTGELFF
CDR3 DNA: TGTGCCAGCAGCTCAGTCACGGGGCCCAAAACCGGGGAGCTGTTTTTT

V gene: TRBV7-2
J gene: TRBJ2-2
clone size: .
D gene: .
CDR3 protein: CASSRTVNTGELFF
CDR3 DNA: TGTGCCAGCAGCCGGACAGTGAACACCGGGGAGCTGTTTTTT

V gene: TRBV28
J gene: TRBJ1-5
clone size: .
D gene: .
CDR3 protein: CASSLRGQPQHF
CDR3 DNA: TGTGCCAGCAGCTTGCGGGGACAGCCCCAGCATTTT

V gene: TRBV4-3
J gene: TRBJ1-2
clone size: .
D gene: .
CDR3 protein: CASSQGGMGYYGYTF
CDR3 DNA: TGCGCCAGCAGCCAGGGAGGGATGGGGTATTATGGCTACACCTTC

V gene: TRBV6-1
J gene: TRBJ2-6
clone size: .
D gene: .
CDR3 protein: CASSARRGPSGANVLTF
CDR3 DNA: TGTGCCAGCAGTGCGAGGCGGGGCCCCTCTGGGGCCAACGTCCTGACTTTC

V gene: TRBV29-1
J gene: TRBJ2-7
clone size: .
D gene: .
CDR3 protein: CSVGPTGYEQYF
CDR3 DNA: TGCAGCGTCGGACCGACAGGCTACGAGCAGTACTTC

V gene: TRBV2
J gene: TRBJ1-5
clone size: .
D gene: TRBD1
CDR3 protein: CASSTDRGRSNQPQHF
CDR3 DNA: TGTGCCAGCAGCACCGACAGGGGTCGGAGCAATCAGCCCCAGCATTTT

V gene: TRBV3-1/TRBV3-2
J gene: TRBJ2-7
clone size: .
D gene: TRBD1
CDR3 protein: CASKRQGSYEQYF
CDR3 DNA: TGTGCCAGCAAGAGACAGGGCTCCTACGAGCAGTACTTC

V gene: TRBV7-9
J gene: TRBJ1-1
clone size: .
D gene: .
CDR3 protein: CASSFATDTEAFF
CDR3 DNA: TGTGCCAGCAGCTTTGCTACGGACACTGAAGCTTTCTTT

V gene: TRBV7-2
J gene: TRBJ1-2
clone size: .
D gene: TRBD1
CDR3 protein: CASSPQDRVRGYGYTF
CDR3 DNA: TGTGCCAGCAGCCCCCAGGACAGGGTGAGAGGCTATGGCTACACCTTC

V gene: TRBV6-2/TRBV6-3
J gene: TRBJ2-2
clone size: .
D gene: TRBD1
CDR3 protein: CASSFGQALGTGELFF
CDR3 DNA: TGTGCCAGCAGTTTCGGACAGGCGCTCGGCACCGGGGAGCTGTTTTTT

V gene: TRBV28
J gene: TRBJ1-1
clone size: .
D gene: .
CDR3 protein: CASTSTGRTEAFF
CDR3 DNA: TGTGCCAGCACTTCGACAGGTCGAACTGAAGCTTTCTTT

V gene: TRBV28
J gene: TRBJ1-3
clone size: few
D gene: .
CDR3 protein: CASSPPGLSSGNTIYF
CDR3 DNA: TGTGCCAGCAGTCCTCCGGGTCTCAGCTCTGGAAACACCATATATTTT

V gene: TRBV28
J gene: TRBJ2-5
clone size: .
D gene: TRBD2
CDR3 protein: CASRVSGGAGGFKETQYF
CDR3 DNA: TGTGCCAGCAGAGTTAGCGGGGGGGCCGGAGGCTTTAAAGAGACCCAGTACTTC

V gene: TRBV27
J gene: TRBJ1-2
clone size: .
D gene: TRBD1
CDR3 protein: CASSQTGTASSLGYTF
CDR3 DNA: TGTGCCAGCAGTCAGACCGGGACAGCCTCCTCCCTAGGCTACACCTTC

V gene: TRBV5-4
J gene: TRBJ2-1
clone size: .
D gene: TRBD1
CDR3 protein: CASSYRGSYNEQFF
CDR3 DNA: TGTGCCAGCAGCTACAGGGGCTCGTACAATGAGCAGTTCTTC

V gene: TRBV6-1
J gene: TRBJ1-2
clone size: .
D gene: TRBD1
CDR3 protein: CASSAGQGVTNYGYTF
CDR3 DNA: TGTGCCAGCAGTGCCGGACAGGGGGTGACTAACTATGGCTACACCTTC

V gene: TRBV2
J gene: TRBJ1-1
clone size: .
D gene: .
CDR3 protein: CASSPTRATEAFF
CDR3 DNA: TGTGCCAGCAGTCCGACCAGAGCCACTGAAGCTTTCTTT

V gene: TRBV18
J gene: TRBJ1-2
clone size: .
D gene: .
CDR3 protein: CASSPRTDYGYTF
CDR3 DNA: TGTGCCAGCTCACCGCGGACAGACTATGGCTACACCTTC

V gene: TRBV27
J gene: TRBJ2-7
clone size: .
D gene: .
CDR3 protein: CASAYGTGAYEQYF
CDR3 DNA: TGTGCCAGCGCTTACGGGACGGGTGCCTACGAGCAGTACTTC

V gene: TRBV19
J gene: TRBJ2-5
clone size: .
D gene: TRBD1
CDR3 protein: CASSMGQVGQETQYF
CDR3 DNA: TGTGCCAGTAGTATGGGACAGGTGGGGCAAGAGACCCAGTACTTC

V gene: TRBV19
J gene: TRBJ2-1
clone size: .
D gene: TRBD2
CDR3 protein: CASTRTSGFYRDNEQFF
CDR3 DNA: TGTGCCAGTACGCGGACTAGCGGTTTTTACCGGGACAATGAGCAGTTCTTC

V gene: TRBV5-6
J gene: TRBJ1-1
clone size: .
D gene: .
CDR3 protein: CASSLSGKYTEAFF
CDR3 DNA: TGTGCCAGCAGCTTATCGGGGAAGTACACTGAAGCTTTCTTT

V gene: TRBV12-5
J gene: TRBJ1-1
clone size: few
D gene: .
CDR3 protein: CASGLVIPSMNTEAFF
CDR3 DNA: TGTGCTAGTGGTTTGGTCATTCCCTCAATGAACACTGAAGCTTTCTTT

V gene: TRBV7-2
J gene: TRBJ1-4
clone size: once
D gene: .
CDR3 protein: CASTSYRAGEKLFF
CDR3 DNA: TGTGCCAGCACCTCTTACAGGGCAGGCGAAAAACTGTTTTTT

V gene: TRBV30
J gene: TRBJ1-3
clone size: .
D gene: .
CDR3 protein: CAWSVIGGNTIYF
CDR3 DNA: TGTGCCTGGAGTGTAATAGGGGGAAACACCATATATTTT

V gene: TRBV27
J gene: TRBJ1-1
clone size: .
D gene: .
CDR3 protein: CASRLDIGTEAFF
CDR3 DNA: TGTGCCAGCAGATTGGATATCGGAACTGAAGCTTTCTTT

V gene: TRBV7-8
J gene: TRBJ1-2
clone size: .
D gene: .
CDR3 protein: CASSQTPTNYGYTF
CDR3 DNA: TGTGCCAGCAGCCAGACACCGACTAACTATGGCTACACCTTC

V gene: TRBV4-3
J gene: TRBJ1-2
clone size: few
D gene: .
CDR3 protein: CASSQEFPGVTYGYTF
CDR3 DNA: TGCGCCAGCAGCCAAGAGTTCCCAGGGGTCACCTATGGCTACACCTTC

V gene: TRBV6-2/TRBV6-3
J gene: TRBJ2-7
clone size: .
D gene: TRBD1
CDR3 protein: CASSYFPGQGARDEQYF
CDR3 DNA: TGTGCCAGCAGTTACTTCCCAGGACAGGGGGCGCGAGACGAGCAGTACTTC

V gene: TRBV6-1
J gene: TRBJ2-5
clone size: once
D gene: TRBD2
CDR3 protein: CASSEWEGKETQYF
CDR3 DNA: TGTGCCAGCAGTGAATGGGAGGGAAAAGAGACCCAGTACTTC

V gene: TRBV15
J gene: TRBJ2-1
clone size: once
D gene: .
CDR3 protein: CATSRDSQGINEQFF
CDR3 DNA: TGTGCCACCAGCAGAGATAGTCAGGGAATCAATGAGCAGTTCTTC